The entry below describes one TCR beta chain. Profiled with immunoSEQ multiplex PCR; TCRdb holds only in-frame clones, not every one. The sample gives about 140,000 clones, approximately 88% of which show up once; about 10% is in the top ten. The data were taken from a study of blood T cell repertoires in COVID-19. Study-wide background: The United States, Italy and Spain provided the acute and convalescent COVID-19 samples. T cells, B-cell-depleted T cells, or PBMCs supplied cDNA or gDNA.

This receptor was identified in a man aged 60 to 69 with active or convalescent COVID-19. Material for sequencing was peripheral blood.

In DNA form, the CDR3 reads TGTGCCAGCAGTTCCCGACAGACCCCTAATTCACCCCTCCACTTT. This gives the protein CASSSRQTPNSPLHF. This rearrangement joins TRBV28 to TRBJ1-6, with D perhaps TRBD1 (5 bases). Trimming removed 4 bases at V and 6 bases at J, with 13 bases between. This CDR3 contains 15 residues. The germline gives CDR1 MDHEN, CDR2 SYDVKM.